These 17 T cell receptor beta chains share one sample of origin, sequenced in a study of blood T cells in healthy people across ages. Alongside a J-beta primer mix, a sample-barcoded 5' primer served in a second PCR lasting roughly 6 to 11 cycles. TCRdb independently ran MiXCR on the 5' RACE reads; one entry per CDR3 protein. The table has 850,000 to 1,100,000 distinct CDR3 sequences, roughly two fifths seen once. The sequenced material came from blood. The origin of the receptors is a man younger than 35 in good health.

This rearrangement joins TRBV7-9 to TRBJ2-4; 8 nucleotides agree with TRBD1. Germline lookup yields CDR1 SEHNR and CDR2 FQNEAQ (reference sequence). J lost 1 base, V lost 5 bases, and 7 bases had no gene match. The CDR3 has 16 amino acids. The DNA for the CDR3 is TGTGCCAGCAGCCCCACCCGGACAGGGGCCAAAAACATTCAGTACTTC. Translation: CASSPTRTGAKNIQYF.

This sequence joins TRBV21-1 and TRBJ2-4; TRBD2 is the table's D call, not checked against the DNA. TRBV21-1 is annotated as a pseudogene. The CDR3 is 18 residues long. This CDR3 reads CAGPGGMGRVRAKNIQYF. The CDR3 DNA reads TGTGCCGGCCCTGGAGGGATGGGGAGAGTTAGGGCCAAAAACATTCAGTACTTC.

The chain is built from TRBV10-3 and TRBJ2-7, with 9 bases fitting TRBD2. The CDR3 loop spans 14 amino acids. CDR1 and CDR2 (germline): ENHRY, SYGVKD. Trimming at V came to 0 bases and at J to 7 bases, leaving 4 bases not matched to a gene. CDR3 coding DNA: TGTGCCATCAGTGAGTCGTTAGCGGGGGTAGAGCAGTACTTC. This encodes CAISESLAGVEQYF.

The rearrangement links TRBV4-3 to TRBJ2-1; D not certain. This CDR3 comprises 15 residues. Germline V gene sequence: CDR1 LGHNA, CDR2 YSLEER. V lost 3 bases to trimming and J lost 1 base, with 10 bases between them. The CDR3 nucleotides read TGCGCCAGCAGCCACAAGGGAAATTCCTACAATGAGCAGTTCTTC. It encodes CASSHKGNSYNEQFF.

This clonotype was counted a few times. The chain has TRBV15 and TRBJ1-1; 7 positions match TRBD1. This CDR3 spans 13 amino acids. In germline, CDR1 is LNHNV, CDR2 YYDKDF (reference sequence). Trimming took 3 bases from V and 5 from J; bases not matched to a gene: 3. The CDR3 nucleotides read TGTGCCACCAGCAGGACAGGGCAGACTGAAGCTTTCTTT. Its protein is CATSRTGQTEAFF.

This chain connects TRBV12-3 or TRBV12-4 to TRBJ2-7, with no clear D. Trimming took off 6 bases at V and 2 bases at J, with 14 bases between the two ends. The CDR3 has 14 amino acids. The CDR3 spells CASRDPGAPYEQYF. The CDR3 bases are TGTGCCAGCAGAGACCCCGGAGCCCCCTACGAGCAGTACTTC.

The chain has TRBV6-5 and TRBJ2-3; 13 nucleotides agree with TRBD2. CDR3 size: 14 residues. Per the germline V gene, CDR1 is MNHEY and CDR2 is SVGAGI. V lost 6 bases and J lost 8; bases outside the gene matches: 5. The CDR3 loop is CASRRGTSGVTQYF. The CDR3 coding sequence is TGTGCCAGCAGACGCGGGACTAGCGGGGTTACGCAGTATTTT.

This chain uses TRBV5-1 with TRBJ1-6, with D possibly TRBD1 on 6 matching bases. The germline V and J ends were trimmed by 0 bases and 9 bases, with 10 bases remaining between them. CDR3 size: 14 residues. CDR1 and CDR2 (germline): SGHRS, YFSETQ. CDR3 residues: CASSLEGDFSPLHF. Written as DNA, the CDR3 is TGCGCCAGCAGCTTGGAGGGGGACTTTTCACCCCTCCACTTT.

The V call is TRBV2, the J call TRBJ2-1; 7 nucleotides match TRBD2. The junction had 5 bases not matched to a gene; V was cut back by 3 bases and J by 3 bases. From germline, CDR1 is SNHLY and CDR2 FYNNEI. The CDR3 is 15 amino acids. The chain's CDR3 is CASSDPSGLYNEQFF. CDR3 in DNA: TGTGCCAGCAGTGATCCTAGCGGCCTCTACAATGAGCAGTTCTTC.

V gene TRBV29-1 combines with J gene TRBJ1-2, with 8 bases lining up with TRBD1. The CDR3 contains 13 residues. The V segment lost 7 bases and the J segment 6 bases; nucleotides outside the gene matches: 10. Germline CDR1 and CDR2: SQVTM and ANQGSEA. The CDR3 loop reads CSASTGEENGYTF. The CDR3 nucleotides are TGCAGCGCGTCGACAGGGGAGGAGAATGGCTACACCTTC.

A few counts support this clonotype. The chain employs TRBV10-3 and TRBJ1-2, with 12 bases fitting TRBD1. The length of the CDR3 is 15 residues. Per the germline V gene, CDR1 is ENHRY and CDR2 is SYGVKD. Trimming cost V 3 bases and J 11 bases; bases outside gene matches: 10. CDR3 sequence (DNA): TGTGCCATCAGTGACCCGGGACAGGGGGCGAGAGGATACACCTTC. Its protein product is CAISDPGQGARGYTF.

V usage is TRBV14 and J usage is TRBJ2-7, with no clear D. The CDR3 totals 15 residues. CDR1 SGHDN and CDR2 FVKESK come from the germline V gene. With 1 base removed from V and 6 bases from J, the gap between germline ends came to 16 bases. In nucleotides, the CDR3 is TGTGCCAGCAGCCAAGTTCAGCTCCCTGGCGGCGAGCAGTACTTC. Translating gives CASSQVQLPGGEQYF.

On this clonotype itself: A clone one base away is much larger, so this may be a read error. The chain joins TRBV7-2 to TRBJ2-3, with D unclear. The CDR3 has 13 amino acids. V was trimmed by 5 bases and J by 2 bases, leaving 8 bases between them. Per germline, CDR1 SGHTA and CDR2 FQGNSA. The CDR3 reads CASSVVITDTQYF. DNA for the CDR3: TGTGCCAGCAGCGTAGTAATCACAGATACGCAGTATTTT.

The V call is TRBV5-1, the J call TRBJ1-2, with D possibly being TRBD1 (5 bases). Germline CDR1 SGHRS, CDR2 YFSETQ. The CDR3 runs to 12 residues. The germline V and J ends were trimmed by 5 bases and 6 bases, with 11 bases remaining between them. CDR3 sequence (DNA): TGCGCCAGCAGTCTGGACAACGATGGCTACACCTTC. Protein product: CASSLDNDGYTF.

This clonotype has only a few counts. The J gene is TRBJ1-5, the V gene TRBV6-2 or TRBV6-3, with D perhaps matching TRBD1 (6 bases). Per the germline V gene, CDR1 is MNHEY and CDR2 is SVGEGT. The CDR3 totals 15 residues. Between the trimmed V and J ends, which lost 6 bases and 4 bases, there was a span of 16 bases. CDR3 in DNA: TGTGCCAGCAGCACAACAGGGCCGCTTAATCAGCCCCAGCATTTT. This gives the protein CASSTTGPLNQPQHF.

The chain carries TRBV30 and TRBJ2-4; the D gene could be TRBD1 or TRBD2 (5 bases each). The CDR3 has 13 residues. Germline V gives CDR1 GTSNPN, CDR2 SVGIG (reference sequence). V was clipped by 8 bases and J by 5 bases, with 16 bases between them. The CDR3 region has the DNA TGTGCCCTCGTCTTAGGGGACGAAAACATTCAGTACTTC. Amino acid sequence: CALVLGDENIQYF. Using reference TRBV30 and TRBJ2-4 for the parts outside the CDR3, the full variable domain is SQTIHQWPATLVQPVGSPLSLECTVEGTSNPNLYWYRQAAGRGLQLLFYSVGIGQISSEVPQNLSASRPQDRQFILSSKKLLLSDSGFYLCALVLGDENIQYFGAGTRLSVL.

This chain uses TRBV3-1 with TRBJ2-2; D not certain. This CDR3 spans 14 amino acids. With 3 bases removed from V and 6 bases from J, the gap between germline ends came to 11 bases. Per the germline V gene, CDR1 is LGHDT and CDR2 is YNNKEL (reference sequence). CDR3: CASSQGRVSGELFF. Here the CDR3 DNA reads TGTGCCAGCAGCCAGGGAAGGGTGTCCGGGGAGCTGTTTTTT.